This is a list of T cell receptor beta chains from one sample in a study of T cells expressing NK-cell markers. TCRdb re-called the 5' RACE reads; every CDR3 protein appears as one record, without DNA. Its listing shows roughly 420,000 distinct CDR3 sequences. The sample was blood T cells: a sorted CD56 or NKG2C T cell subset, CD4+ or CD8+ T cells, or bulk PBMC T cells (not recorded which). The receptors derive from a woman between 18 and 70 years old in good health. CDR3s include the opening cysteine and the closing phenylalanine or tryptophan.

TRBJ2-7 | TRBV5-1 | CASSRGAGSYEQYF
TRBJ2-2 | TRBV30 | CAKAGGAGELFF
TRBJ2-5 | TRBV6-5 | CASSWDRLETQYF
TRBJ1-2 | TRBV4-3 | CASSLSRDINYGYTF
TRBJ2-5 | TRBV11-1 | CASSLFRGTETFGETQYF
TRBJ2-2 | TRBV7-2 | CASTSATGGSPGELFF
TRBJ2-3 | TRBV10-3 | CAISAENTDTQYF
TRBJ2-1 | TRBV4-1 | CASSQLATPGNEQFF
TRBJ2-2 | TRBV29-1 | CSGRDSGKENTGELFF
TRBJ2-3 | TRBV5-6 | CASSFTQVARDTQYF
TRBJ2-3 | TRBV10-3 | CAINRTRGTDTQYF
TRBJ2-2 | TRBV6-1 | CASSRDPRAGELFF
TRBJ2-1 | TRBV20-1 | CSARTSGLYNEQFF
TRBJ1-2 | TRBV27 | CASSLSSPPPLDRVGYTF
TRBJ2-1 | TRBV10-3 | CATGEAEGRYNEQFF
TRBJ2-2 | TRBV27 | CASSLYRGAGELFF
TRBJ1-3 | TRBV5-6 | CASSRRAAGNTIYF
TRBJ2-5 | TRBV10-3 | CAISEGGTGGETQYF
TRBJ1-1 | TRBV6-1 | CASGFGTGFTEAFF
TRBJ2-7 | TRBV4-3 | CASSLMWGGAEAYEQYF
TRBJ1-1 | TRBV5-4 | CASSIFPGQTNTEAFF
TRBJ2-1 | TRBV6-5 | CASSYPRGGAGNEQFF
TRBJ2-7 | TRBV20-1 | CSARAQRRTYEQYF
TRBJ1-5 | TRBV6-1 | CASSEAVTGAYNQPQHF
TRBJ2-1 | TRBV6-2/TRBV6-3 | CASSYWDRGPYNEQFF
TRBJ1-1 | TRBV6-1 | CASSGGLGNTEAFF
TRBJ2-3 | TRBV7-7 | CASSRRHSGLFDTQYF
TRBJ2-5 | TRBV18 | CASSPVYQETQYF
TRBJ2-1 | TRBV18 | CASSQGSQGLNEQFF
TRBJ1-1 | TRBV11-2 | CASSLARTEGEAFF
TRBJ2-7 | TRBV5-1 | CASSSMGGVIREQYF
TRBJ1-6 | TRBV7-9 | CASSPTGGRSPLHF
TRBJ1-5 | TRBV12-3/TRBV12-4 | CASSLGERGWGQPQHF
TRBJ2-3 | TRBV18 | CASSRGTGQTDTQYF
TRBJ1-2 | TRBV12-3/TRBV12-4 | CASSLRHSNYGYTF
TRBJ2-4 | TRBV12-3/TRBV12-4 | CASSRTGGAKNIQYF
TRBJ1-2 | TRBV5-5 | CASSPSSGTALPGYTF
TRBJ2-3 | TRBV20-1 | CSAPNPLMREGDTDTQYF
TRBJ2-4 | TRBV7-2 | CASSAPKLSKNIQYF
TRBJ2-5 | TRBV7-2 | CASSLNSPLVETQYF
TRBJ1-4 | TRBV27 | CASNPSATGDEKLFF
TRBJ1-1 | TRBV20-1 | CSVNSLRNTEAFF